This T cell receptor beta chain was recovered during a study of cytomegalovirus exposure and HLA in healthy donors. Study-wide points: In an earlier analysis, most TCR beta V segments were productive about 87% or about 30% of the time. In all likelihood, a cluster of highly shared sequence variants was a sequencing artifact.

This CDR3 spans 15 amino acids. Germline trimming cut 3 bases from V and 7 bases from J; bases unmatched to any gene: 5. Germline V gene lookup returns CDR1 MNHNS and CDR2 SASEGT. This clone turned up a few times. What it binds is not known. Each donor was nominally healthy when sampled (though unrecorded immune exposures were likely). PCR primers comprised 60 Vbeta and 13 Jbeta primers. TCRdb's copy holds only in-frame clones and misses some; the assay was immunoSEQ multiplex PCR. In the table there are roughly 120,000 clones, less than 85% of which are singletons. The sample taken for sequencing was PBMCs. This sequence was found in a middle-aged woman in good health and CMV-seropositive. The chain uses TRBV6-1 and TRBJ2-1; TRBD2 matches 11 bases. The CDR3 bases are TGTGCCAGCAGTGAGGAACTAGCGGGAGTGAATGAGCAGTTCTTC. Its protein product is CASSEELAGVNEQFF.